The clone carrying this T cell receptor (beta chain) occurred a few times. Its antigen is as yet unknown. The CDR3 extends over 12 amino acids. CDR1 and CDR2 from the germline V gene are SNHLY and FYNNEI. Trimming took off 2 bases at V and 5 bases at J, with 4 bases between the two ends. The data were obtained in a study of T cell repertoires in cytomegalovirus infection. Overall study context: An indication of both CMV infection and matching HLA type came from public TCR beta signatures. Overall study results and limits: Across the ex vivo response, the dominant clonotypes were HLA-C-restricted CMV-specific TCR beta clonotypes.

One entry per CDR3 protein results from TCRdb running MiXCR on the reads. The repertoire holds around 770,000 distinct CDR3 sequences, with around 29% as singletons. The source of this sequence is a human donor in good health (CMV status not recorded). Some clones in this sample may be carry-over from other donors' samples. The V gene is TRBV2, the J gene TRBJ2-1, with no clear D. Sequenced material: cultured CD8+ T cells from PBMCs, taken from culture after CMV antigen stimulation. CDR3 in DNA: TGTGCCAGCAGTGAAATTAACAATGAGCAGTTCTTC. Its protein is CASSEINNEQFF.